This T cell receptor (beta chain) derives from a study of human versus mouse CDR3 diversity and MHC coevolution. Findings and limits, study-wide: By iCHAO1, human TCR beta clonotypes numbered about 1.6 million, the most.

Concerning this clone: Its cognate antigen is unknown.

TCRdb's table, derived via immunoSEQ multiplex PCR, lists solely in-frame clones and lacks some. The sample records some 80,000 clones, around 93% being singletons. Germline CDR1 SGHNT, CDR2 YYREEE (reference sequence). The V gene lost 3 bases and the J gene lost 5 bases, with 20 bases spanning the gap. This CDR3 comprises 16 residues. The source of this sequence is a person aged 30 to 70 in good health. The V and J genes are TRBV5-4 and TRBJ2-5, with D possibly being TRBD2 (6 bases). Input material: naive CD4+ T cells from blood. The subset: CD45RO-negative CD62L-positive naive CD4 T cells. CDR3 bases: TGTGCCAGCAGCTACGAATCGGGCGGGAAGGCGGAGACCCAGTACTTC. This encodes CASSYESGGKAETQYF.